The 16 T cell receptor beta chains listed next were all sequenced from one sample in a study of blood T cell repertoires in COVID-19. Here immunoSEQ multiplex PCR was the method, and the copy in TCRdb shows in-frame clones only, minus some. This repertoire shows 200,000 to 250,000 clones, around 86% found once; its top ten account for roughly 2%. The sample taken for sequencing was PBMCs or T cells enriched from blood (not recorded which). These receptors were obtained from a woman aged 45-59 years who had recovered from COVID-19.

V is TRBV4-2 and J is TRBJ2-7; D may be TRBD2 (6 bases). V was trimmed by 4 bases and J by 0 bases, leaving 16 bases between them. There are 16 residues in the CDR3. Germline V gene data show CDR1 as LGHNA and CDR2 as YNFKEQ. CDR3 amino acids: CASSPKYSGASYEQYF. The CDR3 DNA reads as TGTGCCAGCAGCCCCAAATATAGCGGTGCCTCCTACGAGCAGTACTTC.

The chain is built from TRBV5-1 and TRBJ2-3; 9 positions agree with TRBD1. Per the germline V gene, CDR1 is SGHRS and CDR2 is YFSETQ. The V and J ends lost 4 bases and 2 bases, in that order; junction bases with no gene match: 8. The CDR3 is 16 amino acids. The CDR3 loop is CASSPLDRGTTDTQYF. DNA for the CDR3: TGCGCCAGCAGCCCGTTGGACAGGGGAACCACAGATACGCAGTATTTT.

The chain combines TRBV10-3 with TRBJ1-2; TRBD1 might be the D (5 bases). Per germline, CDR1 ENHRY and CDR2 SYGVKD. V gave up 10 bases and J gave up 8 bases, with 20 bases separating them. The CDR3 has 13 amino acids. This chain's CDR3 is CATLREGWGGYTF. The CDR3 region has the DNA TGTGCCACCCTGCGGGAGGGATGGGGCGGCTACACCTTC.

The chain has TRBV24-1 and TRBJ2-3, with 11 bases fitting TRBD2. The trim removed 3 bases at V and 3 bases at J, leaving 4 bases unmatched. The CDR3 totals 16 residues. Germline lookup yields CDR1 KGHDR and CDR2 SFDVKD. The CDR3 loop reads CATSDPGLAETDTQYF. The CDR3 DNA reads TGTGCCACCAGTGATCCGGGACTAGCGGAAACAGATACGCAGTATTTT.

This rearrangement joins TRBV7-2 to TRBJ2-1, with 8 bases that match TRBD1. The CDR3 loop spans 16 amino acids. CDR1 and CDR2 (germline): SGHTA, FQGNSA. Unmatched junction bases numbered 9, after V lost 1 base and J lost 7 bases. The CDR3 reads CASSLEPAGGGNEQFF. The CDR3 nucleotides read TGTGCCAGCAGCTTAGAACCCGCAGGGGGCGGGAATGAGCAGTTCTTC.

This clone was recorded once. J is TRBJ2-1 and V is TRBV4-2, with TRBD2 matching 14 bases. This CDR3 spans 18 amino acids. Germline V gene data show CDR1 as LGHNA and CDR2 as YNFKEQ. J was trimmed by 7 bases and V by 1 base; bases with no gene match: 9. The CDR3 reads CASSQGGLAGEFVNEQFF. The DNA of the CDR3 is TGTGCCAGCAGCCAAGGGGGACTAGCGGGAGAATTCGTAAATGAGCAGTTCTTC.

The V and J genes are TRBV9 and TRBJ1-3; 8 bases map to TRBD1. Germline lookup yields CDR1 SGDLS and CDR2 YYNGEE. This CDR3 spans 16 amino acids. V lost 0 bases and J lost 0; bases outside the gene matches: 2. The CDR3 DNA follows: TGTGCCAGCAGCGTAGGGGACAGGAACTCTGGAAACACCATATATTTT. Translated, it gives CASSVGDRNSGNTIYF.

The rearrangement links TRBV28 to TRBJ2-3; 8 bases agree with TRBD1. V was clipped by 8 bases and J by 7 bases; unmatched bases: 8. The CDR3 is 13 amino acids. Germline CDR1 is MDHEN and CDR2 is SYDVKM. In DNA, the CDR3 is TGTGCCAGCCTCGGACAGGGATGGTATACGCAGTATTTT. Protein sequence: CASLGQGWYTQYF.

This chain joins TRBV18 and TRBJ1-4, with TRBD1 identical over 7 bases. Trimming removed 3 bases from V and 4 bases from J; junction bases left unmatched: 5. CDR3 length: 15 residues. Germline V gene lookup returns CDR1 KGHSH and CDR2 LQKENI. CDR3 sequence (DNA): TGTGCCAGCTCACCCGACAGGGTGGGTAATGAAAAACTGTTTTTT. Its translation: CASSPDRVGNEKLFF.

The chain has TRBV6-2 or TRBV6-3 and TRBJ1-3; D uncertain. Germline loops: CDR1 MNHEY, CDR2 SVGEGT. This CDR3 is built from 15 residues. The V end lost 6 bases, the J end lost 0 bases, and 12 bases lay between the germline ends. Here the CDR3 reads CASSLQTISGNTIYF. Written as DNA, the CDR3 is TGTGCCAGCAGCTTACAGACCATCTCTGGAAACACCATATATTTT.

The V and J genes are TRBV5-1 and TRBJ1-4; D is ambiguous. Germline assignment: CDR1 SGHRS and CDR2 YFSETQ. The V and J ends lost 4 bases and 8 bases respectively, with 15 bases between them. This CDR3 comprises 14 residues. The CDR3 DNA reads TGCGCCAGCAGCCGACCGGTGGCGGGCGAAAAACTGTTTTTT. Translating gives CASSRPVAGEKLFF.

The chain combines TRBV19 with TRBJ2-3; 9 positions agree with TRBD2. With V trimmed by 10 bases and J by 0 bases, 5 bases remained unmatched. Germline CDR1 reads LNHDA; CDR2 reads SQIVND (reference sequence). This CDR3 contains 14 residues. CDR3 residues: CATLAGPSTDTQYF. Here the CDR3 DNA reads TGTGCCACTCTAGCGGGGCCTAGCACAGATACGCAGTATTTT.

This chain links TRBV6-5 with TRBJ2-2, with D unclear. V gave up 5 bases and J gave up 1 base, with 11 bases separating them. In germline, CDR1 is MNHEY, CDR2 SVGAGI. The CDR3 loop spans 15 amino acids. The CDR3 region is CASSKLTLNTGELFF. CDR3 nucleotide sequence: TGTGCCAGCAGTAAACTTACTCTGAACACCGGGGAGCTGTTTTTT.

The rearrangement joins TRBV25-1 to TRBJ2-4, with D perhaps matching TRBD2 (5 bases). The CDR3 extends over 17 amino acids. With 2 bases removed from V and 0 bases from J, the gap between germline ends came to 14 bases. Germline loops: CDR1 MGHDK, CDR2 SYGVNS. DNA for the CDR3: TGTGCCAGCAGTGAACTCATCGGTGGAGGAGCCAAAAACATTCAGTACTTC. Protein: CASSELIGGGAKNIQYF.

The chain has TRBV5-1 and TRBJ1-6; D may be TRBD1 (6 bases). V lost 6 bases and J lost 8, with 12 bases in between. CDR1 is SGHRS, CDR2 YFSETQ, per germline. CDR3 length: 13 amino acids. In DNA form, the CDR3 reads TGCGCCAGCACCCGGACAGTCGATTCACCCCTCCACTTT. Protein: CASTRTVDSPLHF.

The chain employs TRBV10-2 and TRBJ1-2, with 8 bases aligning to TRBD1. CDR1 is WSHSY and CDR2 is SAAADI in the germline V gene. The CDR3 runs to 15 residues. J gave up 2 bases and V 8 bases, and 10 bases lay outside the gene matches. This CDR3 reads CASLARTGINYGYTF. The CDR3 DNA reads TGCGCCAGCCTTGCAAGGACAGGGATAAACTATGGCTACACCTTC.